This TCR beta chain was documented in a study of tumor-infiltrating lymphocytes in oesophageal squamous cell carcinoma. Germline V gene sequence: CDR1 SGHTA, CDR2 FQGNSA. This CDR3 has 15 residues. A single record per CDR3 protein comes from TCRdb applying MiXCR to the PCR reads. The table shows almost 20,000 distinct CDR3 sequences, with under 40% occurring only once. Sequenced input: blood. V gene TRBV7-2 combines with J gene TRBJ2-5; D unclear. The closer fit of TRBJ2-1 to the DNA end suggests the J call may be wrong. This sequence originates from a male donor with esophageal squamous cell carcinoma. CDR3 amino acids: CASSLNLGRSNEQFF. DNA for the CDR3: TGTGCCAGCAGCTTAAACCTTGGACGAAGCAATGAGCAGTTCTTC.